This TCR beta chain was found in a study of blood T cell repertoires in COVID-19. Background on the study: Samples taken during acute and convalescent COVID-19 were collected in the United States, Italy and Spain.

The CDR3 spans 17 residues. CDR1 LGHDT and CDR2 YNNKEL come from the germline V gene (reference sequence). V lost 1 base, J lost 7 bases, and 15 bases stayed unmatched. Using immunoSEQ multiplex PCR, the repertoire was profiled, and TCRdb retains in-frame clones only, with some absent. The table has 95,000 to 110,000 clones, roughly four fifths seen once. The count of this clone is one. The sequencing sample was made of peripheral blood. The J gene is TRBJ1-2, the V gene TRBV3-1 (or the pseudogene TRBV3-2), with 7 bases that match TRBD1. The sequence was obtained from a man aged 55 to 69 with acute or convalescent COVID-19. CDR3 coding DNA: TGTGCCAGCAGCCAAGGCGCTGGGGCAGGGGGAAGGGGTGGCTACACCTTC. The encoded protein is CASSQGAGAGGRGGYTF.